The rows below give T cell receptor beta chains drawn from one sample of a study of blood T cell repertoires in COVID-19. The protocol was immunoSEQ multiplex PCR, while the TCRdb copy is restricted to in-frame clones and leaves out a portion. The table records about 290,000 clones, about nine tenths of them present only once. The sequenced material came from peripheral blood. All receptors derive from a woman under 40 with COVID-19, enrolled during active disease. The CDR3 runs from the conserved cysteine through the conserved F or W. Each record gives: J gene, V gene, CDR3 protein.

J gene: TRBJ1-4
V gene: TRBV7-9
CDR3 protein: CASSPRGGTTNEKLFF

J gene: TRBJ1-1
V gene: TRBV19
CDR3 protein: CASSKEGLRDTEAFF

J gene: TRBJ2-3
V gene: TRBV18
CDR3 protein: CASSPGAPTVYTQYF

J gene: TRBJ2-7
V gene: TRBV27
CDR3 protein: CASSPGGAFYEQYF

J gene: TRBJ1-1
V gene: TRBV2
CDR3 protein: CASSEGAENTEAFF

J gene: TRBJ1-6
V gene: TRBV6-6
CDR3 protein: CASSQTGFSPLHF

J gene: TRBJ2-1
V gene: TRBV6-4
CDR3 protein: CASSGTSGGANEQFF

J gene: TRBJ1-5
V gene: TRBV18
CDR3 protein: CASSPPDQPQHF

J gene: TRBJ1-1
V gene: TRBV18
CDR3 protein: CASSPFGGTNTEAFF

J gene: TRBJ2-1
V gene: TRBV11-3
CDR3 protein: CASSLDGRGGPHNEQFF

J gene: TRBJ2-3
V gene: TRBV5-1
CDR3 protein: CASGVGTAFTDTQYF

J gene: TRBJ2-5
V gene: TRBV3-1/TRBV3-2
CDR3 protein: CASSQDGEYQETQYF

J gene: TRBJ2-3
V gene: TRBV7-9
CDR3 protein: CASSGLAGASYTDTQYF

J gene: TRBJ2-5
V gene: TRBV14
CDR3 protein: CASSQGVFLETQYF

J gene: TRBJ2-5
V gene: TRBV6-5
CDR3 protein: CASSQAQGETQYF

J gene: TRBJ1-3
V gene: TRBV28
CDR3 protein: CASSWRAGATGNTIYF

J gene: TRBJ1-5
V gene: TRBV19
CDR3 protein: CASKDGGDSNQPQHF

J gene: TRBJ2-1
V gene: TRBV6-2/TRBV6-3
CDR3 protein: CASSNGGRDNEQFF

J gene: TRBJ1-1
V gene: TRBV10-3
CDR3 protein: CAISVGVGQGAFF

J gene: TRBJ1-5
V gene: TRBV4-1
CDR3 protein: CASSQAPPGQGGYSNQPQHF

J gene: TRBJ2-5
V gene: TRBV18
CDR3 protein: CASSPVAQETQYF

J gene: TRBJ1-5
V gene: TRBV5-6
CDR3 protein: CASSFTGRDQPQHF

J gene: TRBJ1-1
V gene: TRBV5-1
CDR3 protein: CASKFPDTEAFF

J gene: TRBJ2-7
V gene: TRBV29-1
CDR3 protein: CSVVGLVGVYEQYF

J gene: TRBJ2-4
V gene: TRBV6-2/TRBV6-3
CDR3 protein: CASSLAGRYIQYF

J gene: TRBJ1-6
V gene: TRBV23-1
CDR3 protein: CASSRRTDSSSPLHF

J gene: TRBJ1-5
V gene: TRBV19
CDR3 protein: CASRTGDLLNQPQHF

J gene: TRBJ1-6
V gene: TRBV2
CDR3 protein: CASSWGPLDTRDNSPLHF

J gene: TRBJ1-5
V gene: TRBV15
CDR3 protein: CATSRGRTENQPQHF

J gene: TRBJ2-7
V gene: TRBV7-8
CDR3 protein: CASSLGWSNYEQYF

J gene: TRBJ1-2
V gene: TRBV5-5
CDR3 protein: CASSLVPTAVNYGYTF

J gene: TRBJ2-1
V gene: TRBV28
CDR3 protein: CASSFRQGMNEQFF

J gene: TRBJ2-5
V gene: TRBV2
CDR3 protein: CASTDSGGARGTQYF

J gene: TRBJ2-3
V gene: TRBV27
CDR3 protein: CASSSEGTDTQYF

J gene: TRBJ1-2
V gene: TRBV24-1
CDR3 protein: CATSDNRVVYGYTF

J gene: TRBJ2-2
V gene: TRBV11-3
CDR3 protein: CASSLGGSRGNTGELFF

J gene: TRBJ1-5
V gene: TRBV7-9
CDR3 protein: CASSPRDQPQHF

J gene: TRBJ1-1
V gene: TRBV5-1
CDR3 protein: CASSWGQKGLNTEAFF

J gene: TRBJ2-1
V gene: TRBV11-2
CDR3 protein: CASSLRGLGLTNEQFF

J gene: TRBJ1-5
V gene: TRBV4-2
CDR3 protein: CASSQDPGQGNQPQHF

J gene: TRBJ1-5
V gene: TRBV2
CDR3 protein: CASRERGGGQPQHF

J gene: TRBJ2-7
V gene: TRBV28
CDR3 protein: CAVTDGGGYEQYF

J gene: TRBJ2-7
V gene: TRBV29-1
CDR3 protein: CSTGTTYEQYF

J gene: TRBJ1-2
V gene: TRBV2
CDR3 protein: CASSGTGQGYTF

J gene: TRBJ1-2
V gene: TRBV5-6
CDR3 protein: CASSLMQGGHGYTF

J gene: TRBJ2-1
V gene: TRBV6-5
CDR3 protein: CASSYLDGYNEQFF

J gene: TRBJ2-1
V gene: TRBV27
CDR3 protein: CASSGDHSYNEQFF

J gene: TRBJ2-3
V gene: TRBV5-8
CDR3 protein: CASSLLAGMSDTQYF

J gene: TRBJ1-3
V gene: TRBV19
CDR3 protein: CASRARDFGNTIYF

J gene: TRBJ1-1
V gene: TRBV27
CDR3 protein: CASSLSRVRAEAFF

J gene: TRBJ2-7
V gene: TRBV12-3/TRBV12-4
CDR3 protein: CASSRGGKDEQYF

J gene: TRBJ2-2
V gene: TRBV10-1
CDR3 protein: CASSGQQPGTGELFF

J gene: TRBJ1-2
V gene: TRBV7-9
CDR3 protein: CASSIGTGGYTF

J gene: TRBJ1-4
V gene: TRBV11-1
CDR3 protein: CASSLAMGLDEKLFF

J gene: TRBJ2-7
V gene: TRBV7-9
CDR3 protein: CASSLHKRGAGEQYF